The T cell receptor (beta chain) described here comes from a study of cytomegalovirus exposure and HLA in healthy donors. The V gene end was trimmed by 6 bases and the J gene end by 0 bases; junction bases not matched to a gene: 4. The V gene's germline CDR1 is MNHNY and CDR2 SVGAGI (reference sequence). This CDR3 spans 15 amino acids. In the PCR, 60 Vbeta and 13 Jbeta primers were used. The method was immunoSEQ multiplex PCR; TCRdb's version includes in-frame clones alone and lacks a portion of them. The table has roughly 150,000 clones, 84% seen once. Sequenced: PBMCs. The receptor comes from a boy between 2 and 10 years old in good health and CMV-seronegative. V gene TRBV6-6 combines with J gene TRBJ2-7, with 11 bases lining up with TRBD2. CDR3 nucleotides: TGTGCCAGCAGCTCTACTAGCGGGAGCTCCTACGAGCAGTACTTC. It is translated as CASSSTSGSSYEQYF.